The rows below give T cell receptor beta chains drawn from one sample of a study of identifying expanded T cells in peripheral blood. TCRdb's table, derived via immunoSEQ multiplex PCR, lists solely in-frame clones and lacks some. The table has fewer than 130,000 clones, approximately 90% seen once. Sequenced input: blood. The receptors shown here come from a person aged 18 to 75 in good health. The CDR3 runs from the conserved cysteine through the conserved F or W. A D gene is named only where the DNA matches it firmly. Where a row states a size, it is once, few, many or the class of an expanded clone; other rows omit it.

V gene: TRBV5-6; clone size: -; J gene: TRBJ2-5; CDR3 length: 14; D gene: -; CDR3 DNA: TGTGCCAGCAGCTTGGAAGGAGATTGGGAGACCCAGTACTTC; CDR3 protein: CASSLEGDWETQYF
V gene: TRBV2; clone size: -; J gene: TRBJ1-5; CDR3 length: 12; D gene: -; CDR3 DNA: TGTGCCAGCGGAGACACAGTCGGACCCCAGCATTTT; CDR3 protein: CASGDTVGPQHF
V gene: TRBV13; clone size: -; J gene: TRBJ2-3; CDR3 length: 14; D gene: TRBD2; CDR3 DNA: TGTGCCAGCAGCTTACGCGGGGGGTCAGATACGCAGTATTTT; CDR3 protein: CASSLRGGSDTQYF
V gene: TRBV18; clone size: -; J gene: TRBJ2-7; CDR3 length: 15; D gene: -; CDR3 DNA: TGTGCCAGCTCACCCAGGTCATCCCCGAGTGACGAGCAGTACTTC; CDR3 protein: CASSPRSSPSDEQYF
V gene: TRBV11-3; clone size: -; J gene: TRBJ1-1; CDR3 length: 13; D gene: -; CDR3 DNA: TGTGCCAGCAGCTTATCCCCGAACACTGAAGCTTTCTTT; CDR3 protein: CASSLSPNTEAFF
V gene: TRBV7-2; clone size: -; J gene: TRBJ1-6; CDR3 length: 13; D gene: -; CDR3 DNA: TGTGCCAGCAGCTTAACCGGTGAGCCTCCCCTCCACTTT; CDR3 protein: CASSLTGEPPLHF
V gene: TRBV4-1; clone size: -; J gene: TRBJ2-3; CDR3 length: 16; D gene: TRBD1; CDR3 DNA: TGCGCCAGCAGCAAACTAGGACAGGGAAGCACAGATACGCAGTATTTT; CDR3 protein: CASSKLGQGSTDTQYF
V gene: TRBV19; clone size: once; J gene: TRBJ1-4; CDR3 length: 15; D gene: -; CDR3 DNA: TGTGCCAGTAGTACAGGGAGGACGTCTAATGAAAAACTGTTTTTT; CDR3 protein: CASSTGRTSNEKLFF
V gene: TRBV7-9; clone size: -; J gene: TRBJ1-4; CDR3 length: 13; D gene: TRBD1; CDR3 DNA: TGTGCCAGCAGCGGGACAGGGAGGGAAAAACTGTTTTTT; CDR3 protein: CASSGTGREKLFF
V gene: TRBV10-3; clone size: -; J gene: TRBJ1-1; CDR3 length: 12; D gene: -; CDR3 DNA: TGTGCCATCACCCCACCCGGGGGTGAAGCTTTCTTT; CDR3 protein: CAITPPGGEAFF
V gene: TRBV2; clone size: -; J gene: TRBJ2-5; CDR3 length: 11; D gene: -; CDR3 DNA: TGTGCCAGCAGTTATACAGCAGCCCAGTACTTC; CDR3 protein: CASSYTAAQYF
V gene: TRBV7-2; clone size: -; J gene: TRBJ2-7; CDR3 length: 16; D gene: TRBD1; CDR3 DNA: TGTGCCAGCAGCGTAGGACCCGGGACAGGGGCCTACGAGCAGTACTTC; CDR3 protein: CASSVGPGTGAYEQYF
V gene: TRBV7-9; clone size: -; J gene: TRBJ1-6; CDR3 length: 18; D gene: TRBD1; CDR3 DNA: TGTGCCAGCAGCCGGGACAGCGGTGTGTCTGATTGGAATTCACCCCTCCACTTT; CDR3 protein: CASSRDSGVSDWNSPLHF
V gene: TRBV7-9; clone size: -; J gene: TRBJ1-2; CDR3 length: 16; D gene: -; CDR3 DNA: TGTGCCAGCAGCTCATACACAGGTGAAGCTAACTATGGCTACACCTTC; CDR3 protein: CASSSYTGEANYGYTF
V gene: TRBV5-4; clone size: -; J gene: TRBJ2-5; CDR3 length: 14; D gene: -; CDR3 DNA: TGTGCCAGCAGCTTGGCCGGACTGGGAGAGACCCAGTACTTC; CDR3 protein: CASSLAGLGETQYF
V gene: TRBV7-9; clone size: -; J gene: TRBJ1-2; CDR3 length: 14; D gene: -; CDR3 DNA: TGTGCCAGCAGCTTATTCTCCGCTTCCAACGGCTACACCTTC; CDR3 protein: CASSLFSASNGYTF
V gene: TRBV5-6; clone size: -; J gene: TRBJ2-3; CDR3 length: 15; D gene: TRBD2; CDR3 DNA: TGTGCCAGCAGCTTGAGGCTAGCGGGGGTGGATACGCAGTATTTT; CDR3 protein: CASSLRLAGVDTQYF
V gene: TRBV6-5; clone size: -; J gene: TRBJ2-6; CDR3 length: 15; D gene: -; CDR3 DNA: TGTGCCAGCAGTTACTCGGAGGCGGGGGCCAACGTCCTGACTTTC; CDR3 protein: CASSYSEAGANVLTF
V gene: TRBV4-3; clone size: few; J gene: TRBJ1-6; CDR3 length: 15; D gene: -; CDR3 DNA: TGCGCCAGCAGCCAAGATCGGAAGGGAAATTCACCCCTCCACTTT; CDR3 protein: CASSQDRKGNSPLHF
V gene: TRBV5-4; clone size: -; J gene: TRBJ1-5; CDR3 length: 15; D gene: -; CDR3 DNA: TGTGCCAGCAGCTTGGGAGGGGGGCAAAGCCAGCCCCAGCATTTT; CDR3 protein: CASSLGGGQSQPQHF
V gene: TRBV2; clone size: -; J gene: TRBJ1-1; CDR3 length: 13; D gene: -; CDR3 DNA: TGTGCCGCACCGGACAGCGCGAACACTGAAGCTTTCTTT; CDR3 protein: CAAPDSANTEAFF
V gene: TRBV2; clone size: -; J gene: TRBJ1-1; CDR3 length: 12; D gene: -; CDR3 DNA: TGTGCCAGCAGAGGAGGGAACACTGAAGCTTTCTTT; CDR3 protein: CASRGGNTEAFF
V gene: TRBV11-1; clone size: -; J gene: TRBJ1-3; CDR3 length: 13; D gene: -; CDR3 DNA: TGTGCCAGCAGCCTTTTATCTCGTACCACCATATATTTT; CDR3 protein: CASSLLSRTTIYF
V gene: TRBV28; clone size: -; J gene: TRBJ2-5; CDR3 length: 19; D gene: TRBD2; CDR3 DNA: TGTGCCAGCAGTTTCCCAGGAACCGGTCCGACTAGCGGGGGGGAGACCCAGTACTTC; CDR3 protein: CASSFPGTGPTSGGETQYF
V gene: TRBV28; clone size: -; J gene: TRBJ2-1; CDR3 length: 16; D gene: TRBD2; CDR3 DNA: TGTGCCAGCAGCGGCGAACTAGCGGGGAACTACAATGAGCAGTTCTTC; CDR3 protein: CASSGELAGNYNEQFF
V gene: TRBV9; clone size: -; J gene: TRBJ2-7; CDR3 length: 15; D gene: -; CDR3 DNA: TGTGCCAGCAGCGTAGGACCGGGGATGCAGTACGAGCAGTACTTC; CDR3 protein: CASSVGPGMQYEQYF
V gene: TRBV7-6; clone size: -; J gene: TRBJ2-1; CDR3 length: 16; D gene: TRBD2; CDR3 DNA: TGTGCCAGCAGCTCTATGCGGGGGAGCTCCTACAATGAGCAGTTCTTC; CDR3 protein: CASSSMRGSSYNEQFF
V gene: TRBV7-2; clone size: -; J gene: TRBJ1-3; CDR3 length: 17; D gene: -; CDR3 DNA: TGTGCCAGCAGCTTAGGTGTATCCCTCGGGGGAAGAAACACCATATATTTT; CDR3 protein: CASSLGVSLGGRNTIYF
V gene: TRBV2; clone size: -; J gene: TRBJ2-1; CDR3 length: 14; D gene: TRBD2; CDR3 DNA: TGTGCCAGCGCCACTAGCGGGGGGGCTTCTGAGCAGTTCTTC; CDR3 protein: CASATSGGASEQFF
V gene: TRBV29-1; clone size: -; J gene: TRBJ2-1; CDR3 length: 20; D gene: -; CDR3 DNA: TGCAGCGTCGGACCTTACTCAAGGGGTCGCCCCATAGAGTTCCACAATGAGCAGTTCTTC; CDR3 protein: CSVGPYSRGRPIEFHNEQFF
V gene: TRBV4-1; clone size: -; J gene: TRBJ2-5; CDR3 length: 15; D gene: -; CDR3 DNA: TGCGCCAGCAGCTACCGTCAACAGGGAGGTGAGACCCAGTACTTC; CDR3 protein: CASSYRQQGGETQYF
V gene: TRBV7-2; clone size: -; J gene: TRBJ2-6; CDR3 length: 13; D gene: -; CDR3 DNA: TGTGCCAGCAGCTTCTCTGGGGCCAACGTCCTGACTTTC; CDR3 protein: CASSFSGANVLTF
V gene: TRBV5-5; clone size: -; J gene: TRBJ1-1; CDR3 length: 17; D gene: -; CDR3 DNA: TGTGCCAGCAGCTCGCAGATACAGAGACCCATGAACACTGAAGCTTTCTTT; CDR3 protein: CASSSQIQRPMNTEAFF
V gene: TRBV6-4; clone size: -; J gene: TRBJ1-2; CDR3 length: 13; D gene: -; CDR3 DNA: TGTGCCAGCAGTGACGGACGAATCGGGGGCTACACCTTC; CDR3 protein: CASSDGRIGGYTF
V gene: TRBV7-2; clone size: -; J gene: TRBJ2-1; CDR3 length: 12; D gene: -; CDR3 DNA: TGTGCCAGCACCCGTCTGGCCGGCGAGCAGTTCTTC; CDR3 protein: CASTRLAGEQFF
V gene: TRBV7-2; clone size: -; J gene: TRBJ1-4; CDR3 length: 12; D gene: TRBD1; CDR3 DNA: TGTGCCAGCAGCTCGAACAGGGGGGAACTGTTTTTT; CDR3 protein: CASSSNRGELFF
V gene: TRBV2; clone size: -; J gene: TRBJ2-5; CDR3 length: 14; D gene: -; CDR3 DNA: TGTGCCAGCGACTTCCGGGCCTACCAAGAGACCCAGTACTTC; CDR3 protein: CASDFRAYQETQYF